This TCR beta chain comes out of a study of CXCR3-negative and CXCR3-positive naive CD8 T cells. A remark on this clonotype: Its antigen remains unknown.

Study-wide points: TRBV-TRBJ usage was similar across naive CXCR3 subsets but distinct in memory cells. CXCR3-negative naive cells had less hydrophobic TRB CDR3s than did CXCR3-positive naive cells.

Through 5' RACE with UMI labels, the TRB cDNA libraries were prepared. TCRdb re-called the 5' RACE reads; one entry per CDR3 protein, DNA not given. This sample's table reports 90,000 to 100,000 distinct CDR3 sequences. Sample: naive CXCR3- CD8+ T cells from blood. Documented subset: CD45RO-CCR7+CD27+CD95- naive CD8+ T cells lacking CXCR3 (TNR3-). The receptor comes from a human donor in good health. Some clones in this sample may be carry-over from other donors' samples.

Here the CDR3 reads CASSGGTSGSRSTDTQYF. The chain carries TRBV2 and TRBJ2-3; TCRdb designates TRBD2, a call that cannot be tested without DNA. Germline-derived CDR1 and CDR2 are SNHLY and FYNNEI. The CDR3 is 18 amino acids.